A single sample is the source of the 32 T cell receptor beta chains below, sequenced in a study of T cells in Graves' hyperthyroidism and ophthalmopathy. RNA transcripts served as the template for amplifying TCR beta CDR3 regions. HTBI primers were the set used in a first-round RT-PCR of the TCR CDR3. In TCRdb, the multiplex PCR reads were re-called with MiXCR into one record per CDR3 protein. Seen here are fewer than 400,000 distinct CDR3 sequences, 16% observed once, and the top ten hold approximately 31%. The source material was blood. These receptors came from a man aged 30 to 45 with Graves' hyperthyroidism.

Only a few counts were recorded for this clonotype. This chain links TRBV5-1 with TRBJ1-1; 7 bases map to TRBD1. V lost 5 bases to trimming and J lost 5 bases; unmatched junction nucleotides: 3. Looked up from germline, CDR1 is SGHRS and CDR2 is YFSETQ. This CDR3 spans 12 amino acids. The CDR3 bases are TGCGCCAGCAGGACAGGGTCTACTGAAGCTTTCTTT. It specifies CASRTGSTEAFF.

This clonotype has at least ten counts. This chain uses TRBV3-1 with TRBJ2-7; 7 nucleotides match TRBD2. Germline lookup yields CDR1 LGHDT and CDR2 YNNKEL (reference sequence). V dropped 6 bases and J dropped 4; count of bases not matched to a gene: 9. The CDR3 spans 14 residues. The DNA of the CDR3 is TGTGCCAGCAGTCCAGCGGGATTCATTTACGAGCAGTACTTC. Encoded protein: CASSPAGFIYEQYF.

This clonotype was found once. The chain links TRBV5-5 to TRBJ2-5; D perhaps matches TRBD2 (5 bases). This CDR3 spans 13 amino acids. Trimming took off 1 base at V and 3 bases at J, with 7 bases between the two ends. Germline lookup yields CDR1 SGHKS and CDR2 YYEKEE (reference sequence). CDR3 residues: CASSLYGEETQYF. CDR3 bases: TGTGCCAGCAGCTTGTACGGGGAAGAGACCCAGTACTTC. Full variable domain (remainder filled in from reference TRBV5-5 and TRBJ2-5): DAGVTQSPTHLIKTRGQQVTLRCSPISGHKSVSWYQQVLGQGPQFIFQYYEKEERGRGNFPDRFSARQFPNYSSELNVNALLLGDSALYLCASSLYGEETQYFGPGTRLLVL.

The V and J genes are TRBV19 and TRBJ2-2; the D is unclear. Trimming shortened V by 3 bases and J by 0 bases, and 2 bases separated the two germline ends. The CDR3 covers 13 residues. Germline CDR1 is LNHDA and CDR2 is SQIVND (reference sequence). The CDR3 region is CASSIPNTGELFF. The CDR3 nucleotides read TGTGCCAGTAGTATTCCGAACACCGGGGAGCTGTTTTTT. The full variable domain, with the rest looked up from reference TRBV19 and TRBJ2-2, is DGGITQSPKYLFRKEGQNVTLSCEQNLNHDAMYWYRQDPGQGLRLIYYSQIVNDFQKGDIAEGYSVSREKKESFPLTVTSAQKNPTAFYLCASSIPNTGELFFGEGSRLTVL.

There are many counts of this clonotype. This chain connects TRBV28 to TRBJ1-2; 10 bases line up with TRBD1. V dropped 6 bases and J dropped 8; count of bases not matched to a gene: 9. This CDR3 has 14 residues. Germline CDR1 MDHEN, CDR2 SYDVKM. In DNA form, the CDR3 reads TGTGCCAGCAGCCTCGGACAGGGGGAGCAGGGCTACACCTTC. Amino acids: CASSLGQGEQGYTF.

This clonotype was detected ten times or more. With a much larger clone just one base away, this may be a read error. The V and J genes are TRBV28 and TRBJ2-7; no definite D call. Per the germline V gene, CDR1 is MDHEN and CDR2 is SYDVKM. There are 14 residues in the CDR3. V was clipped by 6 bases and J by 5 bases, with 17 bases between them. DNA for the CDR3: TGTGCCAGCAGACCAGCGAGAGTCCGGAACGAGCAGTACTTC. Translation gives CASRPARVRNEQYF.

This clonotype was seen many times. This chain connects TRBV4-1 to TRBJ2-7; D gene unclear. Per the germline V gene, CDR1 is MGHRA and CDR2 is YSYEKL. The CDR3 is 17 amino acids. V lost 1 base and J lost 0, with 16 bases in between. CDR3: CASSQGAGAPGSYEQYF. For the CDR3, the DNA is TGCGCCAGCAGCCAAGGGGCCGGTGCCCCCGGCTCCTACGAGCAGTACTTC.

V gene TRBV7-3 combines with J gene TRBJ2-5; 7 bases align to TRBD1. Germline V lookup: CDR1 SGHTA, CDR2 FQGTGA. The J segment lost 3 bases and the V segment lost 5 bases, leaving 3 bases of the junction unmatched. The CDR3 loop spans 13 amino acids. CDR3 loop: CASSIDREETQYF. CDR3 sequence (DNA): TGTGCCAGCAGCATCGACAGGGAAGAGACCCAGTACTTC. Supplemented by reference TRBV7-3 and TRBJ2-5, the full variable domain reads GAGVSQTPSNKVTEKGKYVELRCDPISGHTALYWYRQSLGQGPEFLIYFQGTGAADDSGLPNDRFFAVRPEGSVSTLKIQRTERGDSAVYLCASSIDREETQYFGPGTRLLVL.

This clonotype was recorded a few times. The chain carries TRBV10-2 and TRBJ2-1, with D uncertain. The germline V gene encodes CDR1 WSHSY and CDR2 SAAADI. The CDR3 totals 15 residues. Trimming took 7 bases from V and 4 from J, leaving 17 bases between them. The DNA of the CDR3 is TGCGCCAGCAACCCCGGTAGGACGCTGTACAATGAGCAGTTCTTC. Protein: CASNPGRTLYNEQFF.

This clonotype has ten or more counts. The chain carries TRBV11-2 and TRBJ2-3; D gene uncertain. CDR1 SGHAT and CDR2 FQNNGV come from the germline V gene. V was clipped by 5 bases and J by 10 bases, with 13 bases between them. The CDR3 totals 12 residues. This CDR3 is CASSPTVGAQYF. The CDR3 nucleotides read TGTGCCAGCAGCCCGACCGTCGGCGCGCAGTATTTT.

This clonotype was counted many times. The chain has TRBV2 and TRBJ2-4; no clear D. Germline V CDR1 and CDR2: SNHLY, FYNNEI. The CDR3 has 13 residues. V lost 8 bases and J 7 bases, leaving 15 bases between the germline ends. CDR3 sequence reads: CASVDPQMNIQYF. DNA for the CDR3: TGTGCCAGCGTTGACCCACAGATGAACATTCAGTACTTC.

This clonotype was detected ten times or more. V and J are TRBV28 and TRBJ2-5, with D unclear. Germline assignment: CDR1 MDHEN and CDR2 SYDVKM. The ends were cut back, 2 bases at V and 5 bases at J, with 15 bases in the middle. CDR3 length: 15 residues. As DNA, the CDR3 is TGTGCCAGCAGTTTACTCCCCGGCTTCGGGGAGACCCAGTACTTC. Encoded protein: CASSLLPGFGETQYF.

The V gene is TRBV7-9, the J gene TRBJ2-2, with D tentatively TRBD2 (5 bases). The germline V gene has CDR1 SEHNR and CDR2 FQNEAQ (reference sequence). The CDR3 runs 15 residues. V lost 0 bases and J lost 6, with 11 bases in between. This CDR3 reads CASSLARLAPGELFF. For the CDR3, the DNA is TGTGCCAGCAGCTTAGCGAGGTTAGCGCCCGGGGAGCTGTTTTTT.

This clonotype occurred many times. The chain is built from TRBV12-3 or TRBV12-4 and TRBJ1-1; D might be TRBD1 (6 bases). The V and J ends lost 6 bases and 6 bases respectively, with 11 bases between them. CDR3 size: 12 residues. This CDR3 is CASSTGIAEAFF. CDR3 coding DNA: TGTGCCAGCAGCACAGGGATTGCTGAAGCTTTCTTT.

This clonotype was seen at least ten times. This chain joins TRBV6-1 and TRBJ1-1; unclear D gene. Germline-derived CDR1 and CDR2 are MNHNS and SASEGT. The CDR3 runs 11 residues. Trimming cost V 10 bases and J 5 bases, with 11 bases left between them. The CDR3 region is CATLGRTEAFF. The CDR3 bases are TGTGCCACCCTAGGGAGAACTGAAGCTTTCTTT.

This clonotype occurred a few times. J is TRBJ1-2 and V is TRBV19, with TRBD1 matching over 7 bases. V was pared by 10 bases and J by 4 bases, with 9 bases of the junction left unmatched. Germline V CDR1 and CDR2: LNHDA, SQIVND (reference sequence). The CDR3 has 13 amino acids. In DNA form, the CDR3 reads TGTGCCACAACGGGACAGCCGTCCTATGGCTACACCTTC. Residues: CATTGQPSYGYTF. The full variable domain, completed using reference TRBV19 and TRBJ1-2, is DGGITQSPKYLFRKEGQNVTLSCEQNLNHDAMYWYRQDPGQGLRLIYYSQIVNDFQKGDIAEGYSVSREKKESFPLTVTSAQKNPTAFYLCATTGQPSYGYTFGSGTRLTVV.

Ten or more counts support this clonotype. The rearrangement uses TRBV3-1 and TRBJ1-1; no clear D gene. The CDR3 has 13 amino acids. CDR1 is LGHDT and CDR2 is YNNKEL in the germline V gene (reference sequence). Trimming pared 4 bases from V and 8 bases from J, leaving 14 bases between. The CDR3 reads CASSLSSMFEAFF. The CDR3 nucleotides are TGTGCCAGCAGCCTCTCTAGCATGTTCGAAGCTTTCTTT. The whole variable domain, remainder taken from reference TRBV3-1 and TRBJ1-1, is DTAVSQTPKYLVTQMGNDKSIKCEQNLGHDTMYWYKQDSKKFLKIMFSYNNKELIINETVPNRFSPKSPDKAHLNLHINSLELGDSAVYFCASSLSSMFEAFFGQGTRLTVV.

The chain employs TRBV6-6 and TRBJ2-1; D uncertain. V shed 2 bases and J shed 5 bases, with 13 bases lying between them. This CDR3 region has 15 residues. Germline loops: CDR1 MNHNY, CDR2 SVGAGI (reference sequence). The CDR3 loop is CASSYGSEMHNEQFF. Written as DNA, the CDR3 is TGTGCCAGCAGTTACGGCTCTGAAATGCACAATGAGCAGTTCTTC.

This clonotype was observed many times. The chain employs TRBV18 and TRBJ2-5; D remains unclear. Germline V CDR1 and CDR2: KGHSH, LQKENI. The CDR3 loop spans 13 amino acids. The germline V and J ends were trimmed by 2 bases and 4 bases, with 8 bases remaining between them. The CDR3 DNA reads TGTGCCAGCTCACCAGGGATCGGAGAGACCCAGTACTTC. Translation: CASSPGIGETQYF.

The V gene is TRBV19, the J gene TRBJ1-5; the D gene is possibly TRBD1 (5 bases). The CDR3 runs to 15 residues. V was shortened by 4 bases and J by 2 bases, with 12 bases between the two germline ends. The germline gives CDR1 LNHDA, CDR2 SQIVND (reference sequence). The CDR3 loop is CASSRGVGGNQPQHF. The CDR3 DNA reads TGTGCCAGTAGTAGGGGGGTAGGCGGCAATCAGCCCCAGCATTTT.

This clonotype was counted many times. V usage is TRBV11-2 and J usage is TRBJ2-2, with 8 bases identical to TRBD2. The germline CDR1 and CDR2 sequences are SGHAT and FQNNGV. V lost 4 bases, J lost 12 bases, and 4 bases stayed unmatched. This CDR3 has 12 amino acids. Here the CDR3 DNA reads TGTGCCAGCAGCTCATGGACTAGCAAGCTGTTTTTT. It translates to CASSSWTSKLFF.

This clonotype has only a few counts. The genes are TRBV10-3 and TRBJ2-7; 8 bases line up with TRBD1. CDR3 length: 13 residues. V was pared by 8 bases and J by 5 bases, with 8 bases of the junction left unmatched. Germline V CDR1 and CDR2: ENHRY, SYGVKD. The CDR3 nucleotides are TGTGCCATCCGGACAGGGTCGGTCAACGAGCAGTACTTC. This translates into CAIRTGSVNEQYF.

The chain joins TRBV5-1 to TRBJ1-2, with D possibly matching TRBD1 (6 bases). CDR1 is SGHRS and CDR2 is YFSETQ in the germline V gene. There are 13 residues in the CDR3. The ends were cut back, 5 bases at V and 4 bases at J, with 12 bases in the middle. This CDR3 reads CASRTDSLYGYTF. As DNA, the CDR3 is TGCGCCAGCAGGACGGACAGTCTCTATGGCTACACCTTC.

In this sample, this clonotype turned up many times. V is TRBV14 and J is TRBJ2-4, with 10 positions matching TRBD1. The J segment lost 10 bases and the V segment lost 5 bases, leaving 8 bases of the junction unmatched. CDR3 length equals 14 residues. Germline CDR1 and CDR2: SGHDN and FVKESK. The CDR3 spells CASSSAGTGVIQYF. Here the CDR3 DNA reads TGTGCCAGCAGCTCCGCCGGGACAGGGGTTATTCAGTACTTC.

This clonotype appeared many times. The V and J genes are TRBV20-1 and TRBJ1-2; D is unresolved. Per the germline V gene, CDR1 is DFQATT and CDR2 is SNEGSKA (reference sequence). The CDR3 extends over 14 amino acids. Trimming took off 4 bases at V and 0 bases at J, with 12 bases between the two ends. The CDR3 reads CSATHPGTNYGYTF. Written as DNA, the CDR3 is TGCAGTGCTACACATCCGGGGACTAACTATGGCTACACCTTC.

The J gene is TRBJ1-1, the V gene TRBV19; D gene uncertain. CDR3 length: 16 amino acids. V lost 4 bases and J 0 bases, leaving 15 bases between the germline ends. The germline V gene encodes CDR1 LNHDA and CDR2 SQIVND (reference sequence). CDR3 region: CASSNPSGTLNTEAFF. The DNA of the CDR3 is TGTGCCAGTAGTAATCCGAGTGGAACTCTGAACACTGAAGCTTTCTTT.

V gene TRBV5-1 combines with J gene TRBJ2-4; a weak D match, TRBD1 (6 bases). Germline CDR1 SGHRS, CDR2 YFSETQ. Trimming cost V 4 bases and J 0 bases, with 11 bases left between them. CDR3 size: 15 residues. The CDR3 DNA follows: TGCGCCAGCAGCATTGGACAGCTAGCCAAAAACATTCAGTACTTC. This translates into CASSIGQLAKNIQYF.

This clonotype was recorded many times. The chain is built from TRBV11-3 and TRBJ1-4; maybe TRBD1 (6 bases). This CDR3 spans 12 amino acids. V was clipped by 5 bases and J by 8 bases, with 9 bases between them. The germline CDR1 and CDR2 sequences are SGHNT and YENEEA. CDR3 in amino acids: CASSRGQEKLFF. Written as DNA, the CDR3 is TGTGCCAGCAGCCGAGGACAGGAAAAACTGTTTTTT.

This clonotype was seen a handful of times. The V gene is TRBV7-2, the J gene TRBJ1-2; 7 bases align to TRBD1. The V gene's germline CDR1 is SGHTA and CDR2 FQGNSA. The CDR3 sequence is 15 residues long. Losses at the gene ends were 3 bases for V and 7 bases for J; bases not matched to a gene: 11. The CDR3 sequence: CASSFLRGGNSGYTF. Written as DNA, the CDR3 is TGTGCCAGCAGCTTCCTCAGGGGGGGCAATTCTGGCTACACCTTC.

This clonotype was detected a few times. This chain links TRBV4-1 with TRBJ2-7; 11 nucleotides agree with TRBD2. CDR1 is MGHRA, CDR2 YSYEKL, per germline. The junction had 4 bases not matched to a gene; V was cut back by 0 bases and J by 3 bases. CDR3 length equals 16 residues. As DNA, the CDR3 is TGCGCCAGCAGCCAAGACCCGGGACTAGCGGTCTACGAGCAGTACTTC. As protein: CASSQDPGLAVYEQYF.

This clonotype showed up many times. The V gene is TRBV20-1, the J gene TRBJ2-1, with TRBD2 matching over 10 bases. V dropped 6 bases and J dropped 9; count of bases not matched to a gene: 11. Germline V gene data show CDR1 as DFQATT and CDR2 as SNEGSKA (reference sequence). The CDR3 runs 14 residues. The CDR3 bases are TGCAGTGCGAAAGGGGCTAGCGGGAGAAGTGAGCAGTTCTTC. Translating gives CSAKGASGRSEQFF.

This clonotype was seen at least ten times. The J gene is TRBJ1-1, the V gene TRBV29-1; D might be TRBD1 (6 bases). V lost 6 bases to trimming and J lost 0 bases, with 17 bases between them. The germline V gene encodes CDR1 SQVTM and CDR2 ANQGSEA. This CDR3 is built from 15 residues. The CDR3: CSVPGGGRMNTEAFF. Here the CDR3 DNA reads TGCAGCGTCCCGGGGGGGGGCAGGATGAACACTGAAGCTTTCTTT.